This T cell receptor beta chain came from a study of beta chain features in type 1 diabetes. Study at large: Over all samples combined, about 100,000,000 sorted cells were examined.

Every bit of the isolated RNA underwent reverse transcription, so sequencing read expressed TCRB transcripts. Method: immunoSEQ multiplex PCR; TCRdb's copy keeps in-frame clones and lacks some. Of around 240,000 clones in the sample, 68% were seen once. The table lists this clone with a few counts. CDR3 length: 13 residues. V dropped 5 bases and J dropped 0 bases, with 10 bases sitting between them. Germline CDR1 reads GTSNPN; CDR2 reads SVGIG (reference sequence). This chain links TRBV30 with TRBJ2-5; D gene unclear. The source material was naive CD4+ T cells from blood. This clonotype was obtained from a man aged 25-45 years in good health. In DNA, the CDR3 is TGTGCCTGGGCCACCGGAAACCAAGAGACCCAGTACTTC. Translating it yields CAWATGNQETQYF.